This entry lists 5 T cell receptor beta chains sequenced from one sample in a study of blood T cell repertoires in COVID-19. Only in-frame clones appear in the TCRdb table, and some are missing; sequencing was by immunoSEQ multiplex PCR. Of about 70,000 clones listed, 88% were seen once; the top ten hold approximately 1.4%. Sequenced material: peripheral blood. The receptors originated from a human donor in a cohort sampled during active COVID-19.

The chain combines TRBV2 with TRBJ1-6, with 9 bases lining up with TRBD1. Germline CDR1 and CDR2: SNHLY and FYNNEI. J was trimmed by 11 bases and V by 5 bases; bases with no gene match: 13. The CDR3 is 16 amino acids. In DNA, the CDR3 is TGTGCCAGCAGTCATCCGGGACAGGGACACTTGGCACCCCTCCACTTT. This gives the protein CASSHPGQGHLAPLHF.

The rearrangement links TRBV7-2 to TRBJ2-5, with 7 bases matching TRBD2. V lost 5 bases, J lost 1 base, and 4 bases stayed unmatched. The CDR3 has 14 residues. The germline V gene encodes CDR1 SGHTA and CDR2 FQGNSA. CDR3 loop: CASSPGGGQETQYF. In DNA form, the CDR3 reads TGTGCCAGCAGCCCGGGAGGCGGCCAAGAGACCCAGTACTTC.

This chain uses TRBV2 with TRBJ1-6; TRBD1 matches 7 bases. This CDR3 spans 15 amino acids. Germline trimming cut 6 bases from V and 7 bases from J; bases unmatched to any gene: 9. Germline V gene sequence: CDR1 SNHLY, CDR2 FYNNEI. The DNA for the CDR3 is TGTGCCAGCAGCTCACAGGGGACCAGGAATTCACCCCTCCACTTT. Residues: CASSSQGTRNSPLHF.

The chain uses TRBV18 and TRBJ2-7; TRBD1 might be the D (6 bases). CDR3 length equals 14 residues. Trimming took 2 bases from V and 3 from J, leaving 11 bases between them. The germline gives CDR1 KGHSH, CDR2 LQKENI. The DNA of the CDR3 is TGTGCCAGCTCACCAGCAGGGGATTACTACGAGCAGTACTTC. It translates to CASSPAGDYYEQYF. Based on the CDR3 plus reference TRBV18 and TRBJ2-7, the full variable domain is NAGVMQNPRHLVRRRGQEARLRCSPMKGHSHVYWYRQLPEEGLKFMVYLQKENIIDESGMPKERFSAEFPKEGPSILRIQQVVRGDSAAYFCASSPAGDYYEQYFGPGTRLTVT.

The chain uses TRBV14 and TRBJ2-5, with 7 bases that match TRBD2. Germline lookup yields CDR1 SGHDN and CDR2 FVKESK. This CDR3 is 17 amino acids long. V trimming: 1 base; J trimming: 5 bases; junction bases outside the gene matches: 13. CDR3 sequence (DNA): TGTGCCAGCAGCCAAGGCCTCGGGGGGAGGGCCAGCGAGACCCAGTACTTC. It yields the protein CASSQGLGGRASETQYF. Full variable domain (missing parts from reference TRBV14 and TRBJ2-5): EAGVTQFPSHSVIEKGQTVTLRCDPISGHDNLYWYRRVMGKEIKFLLHFVKESKQDESGMPNNRFLAERTGGTYSTLKVQPAELEDSGVYFCASSQGLGGRASETQYFGPGTRLLVL.